Following are 27 T cell receptor beta chains from one sample sequenced in a study of cytomegalovirus exposure and HLA in healthy donors. Primers included in the PCR were 60 Vbeta and 13 Jbeta primers. Clones were read by immunoSEQ multiplex PCR, and TCRdb kept only the in-frame ones, dropping some. The table shows approximately 200,000 clones, with roughly four fifths occurring only once. The sequenced material came from PBMCs. Every receptor here comes from a woman aged 25-40 years in good health and CMV-seropositive.

The chain is built from TRBV9 and TRBJ2-7, with 13 bases aligning to TRBD2. Germline V lookup: CDR1 SGDLS, CDR2 YYNGEE. The junction had 11 bases not matched to a gene; V was cut back by 6 bases and J by 2 bases. The CDR3 is 17 amino acids. CDR3 sequence (DNA): TGTGCCAGCACCCTTCTTCGGACTAGCGGGAGCGCCTACGAGCAGTACTTC. Protein product: CASTLLRTSGSAYEQYF.

The rearrangement uses TRBV2 and TRBJ1-5; 7 nucleotides match TRBD1. The V gene end was trimmed by 6 bases and the J gene end by 3 bases; junction bases not matched to a gene: 5. The CDR3 spans 14 residues. The germline CDR1 and CDR2 sequences are SNHLY and FYNNEI. CDR3 sequence reads: CASRQGFANQPQHF. The CDR3 DNA follows: TGTGCCAGCAGACAGGGGTTTGCCAATCAGCCCCAGCATTTT.

This clone was seen a handful of times. The chain uses TRBV5-1 and TRBJ2-7; no firm D call. This CDR3 region has 14 residues. The germline V gene has CDR1 SGHRS and CDR2 YFSETQ. The V end lost 0 bases, the J end lost 2 bases, and 9 bases lay between the germline ends. The CDR3 sequence is CASSLVVQPYEQYF. In DNA, the CDR3 is TGCGCCAGCAGCTTGGTAGTTCAACCCTACGAGCAGTACTTC.

J is TRBJ1-2 and V is TRBV11-2, with 7 bases aligning to TRBD1. Trimming removed 5 bases from V and 5 bases from J; junction bases left unmatched: 11. The CDR3 contains 15 residues. The germline CDR1 and CDR2 sequences are SGHAT and FQNNGV. The CDR3 DNA reads TGTGCCAGCAGCGCCCCTCGGGACAGACTATATGGCTACACCTTC. Amino acids: CASSAPRDRLYGYTF. Using reference TRBV11-2 and TRBJ1-2 for the parts outside the CDR3, the full variable domain is EAGVAQSPRYKIIEKRQSVAFWCNPISGHATLYWYQQILGQGPKLLIQFQNNGVVDDSQLPKDRFSAERLKGVDSTLKIQPAKLEDSAVYLCASSAPRDRLYGYTFGSGTRLTVV.

V gene TRBV7-9 combines with J gene TRBJ2-3; 11 nucleotides line up with TRBD2. Germline loops: CDR1 SEHNR, CDR2 FQNEAQ (reference sequence). V shed 6 bases, J shed 2 bases, and the junction held 10 bases outside the gene matches. CDR3 length: 17 residues. The chain's CDR3 is CASRRTGTSGYTDTQYF. The CDR3 region has the DNA TGTGCCAGCAGACGCACCGGGACTAGCGGATACACAGATACGCAGTATTTT.

This rearrangement joins TRBV5-4 to TRBJ1-2; 11 bases map to TRBD1. The germline V gene encodes CDR1 SGHNT and CDR2 YYREEE (reference sequence). The CDR3 sequence is 14 residues long. Trimming at V came to 2 bases and at J to 7 bases, leaving 4 bases not matched to a gene. The DNA for the CDR3 is TGTGCCAGCAGCTTAGGACAGGGGGCCCGTGGCTACACCTTC. Its translation: CASSLGQGARGYTF.

The chain combines TRBV2 with TRBJ1-2, with a possible D match to TRBD1 (5 bases). Germline CDR1 SNHLY, CDR2 FYNNEI. The CDR3 has 13 residues. V was shortened by 1 base and J by 4 bases, with 7 bases between the two germline ends. CDR3 in amino acids: CASSEVQVYGYTF. CDR3 nucleotides: TGTGCCAGCAGTGAAGTACAGGTCTATGGCTACACCTTC. The complete variable domain, with remaining parts taken from reference TRBV2 and TRBJ1-2, reads EPEVTQTPSHQVTQMGQEVILRCVPISNHLYFYWYRQILGQKVEFLVSFYNNEISEKSEIFDDQFSVERPDGSNFTLKIRSTKLEDSAMYFCASSEVQVYGYTFGSGTRLTVV.

This CDR3 is CASSPTSGSLNTGELFF. Written as DNA, the CDR3 is TGCGCCAGCAGCCCGACTAGCGGTAGTTTGAACACCGGGGAGCTGTTTTTT. This chain joins TRBV5-1 and TRBJ2-2; TRBD2 agrees at 9 bases. Germline V gene data show CDR1 as SGHRS and CDR2 as YFSETQ. J lost 1 base, V lost 4 bases, and 8 bases had no gene match. CDR3 size: 17 residues.

J is TRBJ1-1 and V is TRBV6-5, with no clear D. V was clipped by 3 bases and J by 8 bases, with 7 bases between them. Germline V gene sequence: CDR1 MNHEY, CDR2 SVGAGI. This CDR3 has 11 residues. CDR3 coding DNA: TGTGCCAGCAGTTATATGGCCGAAGCTTTCTTT. This sequence encodes CASSYMAEAFF.

The chain has TRBV27 and TRBJ2-1; 12 positions match TRBD2. CDR3 length: 16 residues. The ends lost 8 bases at V and 6 bases at J; junction bases unmatched: 11. Germline V lookup: CDR1 MNHEY, CDR2 SMNVEV (reference sequence). The CDR3 coding sequence is TGTGCCAGCTCTCCCCTAGCGGGAGGGCCTGCCAATGAGCAGTTCTTC. Its translation is CASSPLAGGPANEQFF.

The chain recombines TRBV7-9 with TRBJ1-1; 10 positions agree with TRBD1. With 11 bases clipped from V and 6 bases from J, the junction kept 9 bases outside the gene matches. This CDR3 is built from 13 residues. Germline V gene lookup returns CDR1 SEHNR and CDR2 FQNEAQ (reference sequence). The CDR3 reads CAGRQGAGAEAFF. The CDR3 nucleotides read TGTGCCGGACGACAGGGGGCTGGAGCTGAAGCTTTCTTT.

The V gene is TRBV5-1, the J gene TRBJ2-7, with D possibly being TRBD1 (6 bases). Germline V gives CDR1 SGHRS, CDR2 YFSETQ. The CDR3 loop spans 15 amino acids. V shed 4 bases and J shed 5 bases, with 19 bases lying between them. The CDR3 bases are TGCGCCAGCAGCCTCGTTCCAGGGGATATGAACGAGCAGTACTTC. It translates to CASSLVPGDMNEQYF.

The rearrangement joins TRBV11-2 to TRBJ1-1, with 9 bases aligning to TRBD1. This CDR3 comprises 15 residues. Germline loops: CDR1 SGHAT, CDR2 FQNNGV. V lost 2 bases and J lost 7; bases outside the gene matches: 8. The CDR3 here is CASSLPFRDRDEAFF. CDR3 DNA sequence: TGTGCCAGCAGCTTACCCTTTCGGGACAGGGATGAAGCTTTCTTT.

This sequence joins TRBV9 and TRBJ2-7; 10 bases align to TRBD2. Germline CDR1 SGDLS, CDR2 YYNGEE. V trimming: 3 bases; J trimming: 5 bases; junction bases outside the gene matches: 11. This CDR3 has 16 amino acids. Written as DNA, the CDR3 is TGTGCCAGCAGCGCGTTAGTAGCGGGAGGACTCCACGAGCAGTACTTC. As protein: CASSALVAGGLHEQYF.

This clone has more than one count but fewer than ten. This rearrangement joins TRBV6-1 to TRBJ1-1; D call uncertain. The CDR3 runs to 17 residues. V lost 0 bases and J lost 0, with 14 bases in between. Germline V lookup: CDR1 MNHNS, CDR2 SASEGT. The CDR3 loop is CASSEAPGASMNTEAFF. The CDR3 coding sequence is TGTGCCAGCAGTGAAGCCCCGGGTGCCTCAATGAACACTGAAGCTTTCTTT.

The CDR3 DNA reads as TGCAGCGGGATTGGGTACAGACATGATGAGCAGTTCTTC. Its translation: CSGIGYRHDEQFF. The chain has TRBV29-1 and TRBJ2-1, with D unclear. Trimming took 7 bases from V and 8 from J, leaving 18 bases between them. This CDR3 region has 13 residues. The V gene's germline CDR1 is SQVTM and CDR2 ANQGSEA.

This rearrangement joins TRBV27 to TRBJ2-5, with D maybe TRBD2 (6 bases). The J call may be in error: the DNA end matches TRBJ2-7 better. CDR1 is MNHEY, CDR2 SMNVEV, per germline (reference sequence). There are 15 residues in the CDR3. CDR3 nucleotide sequence: TGTGCCAGCAGTCCCCGGGGCGGGATGTCCTACGAGCAGTACTTC. Translating gives CASSPRGGMSYEQYF.

The chain couples TRBV6-6 to TRBJ2-1, with 9 bases lining up with TRBD2. The V gene's germline CDR1 is MNHNY and CDR2 SVGAGI (reference sequence). V lost 7 bases, J lost 7 bases, and 8 bases stayed unmatched. The CDR3 has 14 residues. The DNA for the CDR3 is TGTGCCAGCAAGCTCTGGCGGGAGGGAAATGAGCAGTTCTTC. Its translation: CASKLWREGNEQFF.

This chain uses TRBV7-6 with TRBJ2-7; D possibly corresponds to TRBD2 (6 bases). In germline, CDR1 is SGHVS, CDR2 FNYEAQ. V was shortened by 3 bases and J by 2 bases, with 14 bases between the two germline ends. The CDR3 has 15 amino acids. The DNA for the CDR3 is TGTGCCAGCAGCTTGGGTGGGACTGTGACCTACGAGCAGTACTTC. Translation: CASSLGGTVTYEQYF. The full variable domain, its missing parts supplied by reference TRBV7-6 and TRBJ2-7, is GAGVSQSPRYKVTKRGQDVALRCDPISGHVSLYWYRQALGQGPEFLTYFNYEAQQDKSGLPNDRFSAERPEGSISTLTIQRTEQRDSAMYRCASSLGGTVTYEQYFGPGTRLTVT.

This chain links TRBV7-9 with TRBJ1-4; tentatively, D is TRBD1 (5 bases). The V gene lost 6 bases and the J gene lost 5 bases, with 13 bases spanning the gap. CDR1 and CDR2 (germline): SEHNR, FQNEAQ (reference sequence). The CDR3 sequence is 14 residues long. As DNA, the CDR3 is TGTGCCAGCAGGTCGACAGACCTCAATGAAAAACTGTTTTTT. Encoded protein: CASRSTDLNEKLFF.

A few counts support this clone. The V and J genes are TRBV28 and TRBJ2-7, with TRBD2 identical over 9 bases. Germline loops: CDR1 MDHEN, CDR2 SYDVKM. The CDR3 contains 17 residues. The V and J ends lost 3 bases and 2 bases, in that order; junction bases with no gene match: 11. For the CDR3, the DNA is TGTGCCAGCAGTTTTAAAGGGGATTTAGCGGGAGCCTACGAGCAGTACTTC. This gives the protein CASSFKGDLAGAYEQYF.

The rearrangement links TRBV12-2 to TRBJ2-2; the D call TRBD2 from the table was never checked on the DNA. TRBV12-2 is a documented pseudogene. CDR3 size: 14 residues. CDR3 loop: CASRPGLAGLILFF. CDR3 in DNA: TGTGCAAGTCGCCCCGGACTAGCGGGCCTGATCTTATTTTTT.

The chain uses TRBV11-2 and TRBJ2-7, with 8 bases that match TRBD1. The CDR3 runs 15 residues. V shed 2 bases and J 2 bases; nucleotides not matched to a gene: 5. Germline V CDR1 and CDR2: SGHAT, FQNNGV. CDR3 amino acids: CASSLQGARTYEQYF. CDR3 nucleotide sequence: TGTGCCAGCAGCTTACAGGGGGCAAGGACCTACGAGCAGTACTTC.

V usage is TRBV6-4 and J usage is TRBJ2-7; the match to TRBD2 covers 8 bases. The CDR3 is 15 residues long. Per the germline V gene, CDR1 is MRHNA and CDR2 is SNTAGT. J gave up 2 bases and V 4 bases, and 7 bases lay outside the gene matches. This CDR3 is CASSVSLAETYEQYF. Here the CDR3 DNA reads TGTGCCAGCAGTGTCTCACTAGCGGAGACCTACGAGCAGTACTTC.

J is TRBJ2-5 and V is TRBV6-5; 9 bases fit TRBD1. This CDR3 has 15 residues. J gave up 2 bases and V 4 bases, and 5 bases lay outside the gene matches. Germline CDR1 MNHEY, CDR2 SVGAGI. The CDR3 is CASSSGTGRQETQYF. The CDR3 region has the DNA TGTGCCAGCAGTTCCGGGACAGGGCGACAAGAGACCCAGTACTTC.

The chain joins TRBV2 to TRBJ2-7; a possible D gene is TRBD2 (6 bases). Germline V gene lookup returns CDR1 SNHLY and CDR2 FYNNEI. The CDR3 sequence is 16 residues long. CDR3 protein: CGQRGVRDPRSDEQYF. The CDR3 DNA reads TGTGGCCAGCGAGGGGTGCGGGACCCACGATCCGACGAGCAGTACTTC.

V usage is TRBV5-1 and J usage is TRBJ1-2; perhaps TRBD1 as D (5 bases). The CDR3 runs to 15 residues. V was clipped by 0 bases and J by 9 bases, with 18 bases between them. CDR1 is SGHRS and CDR2 is YFSETQ in the germline V gene. DNA of the CDR3: TGCGCCAGCAGCTTGGTCGGGGGAGGAATAGAGAGCTACACCTTC. Amino acids: CASSLVGGGIESYTF.